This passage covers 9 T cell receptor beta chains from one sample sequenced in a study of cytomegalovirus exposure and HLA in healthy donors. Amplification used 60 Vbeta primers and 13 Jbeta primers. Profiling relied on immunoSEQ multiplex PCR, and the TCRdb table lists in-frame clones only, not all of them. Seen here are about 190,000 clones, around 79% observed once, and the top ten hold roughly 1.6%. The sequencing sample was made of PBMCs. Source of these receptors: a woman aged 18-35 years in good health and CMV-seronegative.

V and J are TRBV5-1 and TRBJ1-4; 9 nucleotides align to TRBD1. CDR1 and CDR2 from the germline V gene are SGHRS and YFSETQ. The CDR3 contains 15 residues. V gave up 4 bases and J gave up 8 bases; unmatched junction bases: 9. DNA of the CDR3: TGCGCCAGCAGCCATACAGGGGGCGCAGGGGAAAAACTGTTTTTT. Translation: CASSHTGGAGEKLFF.

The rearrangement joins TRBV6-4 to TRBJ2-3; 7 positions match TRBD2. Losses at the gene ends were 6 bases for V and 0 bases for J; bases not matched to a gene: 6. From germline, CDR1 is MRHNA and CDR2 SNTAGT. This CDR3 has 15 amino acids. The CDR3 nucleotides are TGTGCCAGCAGCCCGGGGGGACTTAGCACAGATACGCAGTATTTT. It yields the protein CASSPGGLSTDTQYF.

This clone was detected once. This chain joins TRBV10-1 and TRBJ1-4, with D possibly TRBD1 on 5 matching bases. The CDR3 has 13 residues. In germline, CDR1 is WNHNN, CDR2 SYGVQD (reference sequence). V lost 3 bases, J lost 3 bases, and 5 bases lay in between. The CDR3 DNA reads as TGCGCCAGCAGTGAAGGGGCTAATGAAAAACTGTTTTTT. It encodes CASSEGANEKLFF.

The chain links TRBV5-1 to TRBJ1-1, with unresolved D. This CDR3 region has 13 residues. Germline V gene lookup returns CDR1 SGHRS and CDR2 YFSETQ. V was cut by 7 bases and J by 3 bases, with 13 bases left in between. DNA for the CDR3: TGCGCCAGCGCGCCCCGGGGAGACACTGAAGCTTTCTTT. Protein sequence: CASAPRGDTEAFF.

Here the CDR3 DNA reads TGTGCTAGTGGCCCCACCGGGACAACTAGCTACGAGCAGTACTTC. Protein: CASGPTGTTSYEQYF. The chain joins TRBV12-5 to TRBJ2-7, with D maybe TRBD1 (6 bases). The V end was cut by 6 bases, the J end by 3 bases, with 18 bases between. Per the germline V gene, CDR1 is LGHNT and CDR2 is FRNRAP. The CDR3 extends over 15 amino acids.

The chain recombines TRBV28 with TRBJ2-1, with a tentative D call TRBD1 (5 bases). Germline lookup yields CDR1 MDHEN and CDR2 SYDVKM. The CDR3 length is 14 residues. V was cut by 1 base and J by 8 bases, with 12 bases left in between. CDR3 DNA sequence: TGTGCCAGCAGTTTATCTGGGCAGGGTGATGAGCAGTTCTTC. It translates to CASSLSGQGDEQFF. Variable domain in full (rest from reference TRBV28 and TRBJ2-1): DVKVTQSSRYLVKRTGEKVFLECVQDMDHENMFWYRQDPGLGLRLIYFSYDVKMKEKGDIPEGYSVSREKKERFSLILESASTNQTSMYLCASSLSGQGDEQFFGPGTRLTVL.

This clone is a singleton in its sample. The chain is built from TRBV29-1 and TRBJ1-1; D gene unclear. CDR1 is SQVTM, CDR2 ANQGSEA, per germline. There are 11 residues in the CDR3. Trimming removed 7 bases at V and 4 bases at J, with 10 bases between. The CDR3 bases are TGCAGCGCGAGTTGGAGCACTGAAGCTTTCTTT. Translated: CSASWSTEAFF.

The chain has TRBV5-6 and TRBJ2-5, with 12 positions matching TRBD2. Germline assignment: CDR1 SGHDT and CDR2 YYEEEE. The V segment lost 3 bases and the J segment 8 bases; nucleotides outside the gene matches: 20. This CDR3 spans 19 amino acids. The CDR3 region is CASSSSMDRLLAGGPTQYF. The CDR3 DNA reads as TGTGCCAGCAGCTCCTCCATGGACAGGCTACTAGCGGGGGGCCCTACCCAGTACTTC. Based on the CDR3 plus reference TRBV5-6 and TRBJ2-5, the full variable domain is DAGVTQSPTHLIKTRGQQVTLRCSPKSGHDTVSWYQQALGQGPQFIFQYYEEEERQRGNFPDRFSGHQFPNYSSELNVNALLLGDSALYLCASSSSMDRLLAGGPTQYFGPGTRLLVL.

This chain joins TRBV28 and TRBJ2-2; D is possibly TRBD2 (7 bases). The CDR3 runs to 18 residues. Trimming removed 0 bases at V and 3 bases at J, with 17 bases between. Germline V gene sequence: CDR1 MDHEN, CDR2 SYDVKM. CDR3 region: CASSLWGRGGKDTGELFF. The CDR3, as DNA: TGTGCCAGCAGTTTATGGGGTAGGGGGGGCAAAGACACCGGGGAGCTGTTTTTT.